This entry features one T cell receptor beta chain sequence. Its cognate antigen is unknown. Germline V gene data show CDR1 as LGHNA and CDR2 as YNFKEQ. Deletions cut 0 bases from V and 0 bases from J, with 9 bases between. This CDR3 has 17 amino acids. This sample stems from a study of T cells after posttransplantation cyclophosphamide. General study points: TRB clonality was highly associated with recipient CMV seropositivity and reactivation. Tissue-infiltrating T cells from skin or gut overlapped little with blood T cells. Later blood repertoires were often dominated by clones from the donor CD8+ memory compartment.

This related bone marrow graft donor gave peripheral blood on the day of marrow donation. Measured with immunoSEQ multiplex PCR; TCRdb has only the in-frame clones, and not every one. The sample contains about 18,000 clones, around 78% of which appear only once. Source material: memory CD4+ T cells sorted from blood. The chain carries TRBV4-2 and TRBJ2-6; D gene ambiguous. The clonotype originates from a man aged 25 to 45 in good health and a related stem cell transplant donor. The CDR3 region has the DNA TGTGCCAGCAGCCAAGAGCTACGGGTCTCTGGGGCCAACGTCCTGACTTTC. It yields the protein CASSQELRVSGANVLTF.